These 8 T cell receptor beta chains originate from one sample sequenced in a study of patients and donors after allogeneic stem cell transplantation. TCRdb reanalysed the RT-PCR reads using MiXCR and keeps one entry per CDR3 protein. Of about 150,000 distinct CDR3 sequences in the sample, nearly 25% were seen once. Material for sequencing was blood, either unsorted or a sorted T cell fraction (not recorded which). The receptors shown here come from a human donor who was either an allogeneic HSCT recipient or a stem cell or donor lymphocyte infusion donor (not recorded which). It is not recorded whose cells these are; they may come from a transplant donor.

This clonotype was detected ten times or more. CDR3 sequence: CSVVGLLNTEAFF. The CDR3 nucleotides are TGCAGCGTTGTAGGTCTTCTGAACACTGAAGCTTTCTTT. The chain links TRBV29-1 to TRBJ1-1; D gene ambiguous. The CDR3 runs to 13 residues. Germline assignment: CDR1 SQVTM and CDR2 ANQGSEA. V was trimmed by 4 bases and J by 0 bases, leaving 9 bases between them.

The V call is TRBV14, the J call TRBJ2-2, with D possibly being TRBD1 or TRBD2 (6 bases each). Germline loops: CDR1 SGHDN, CDR2 FVKESK. V was clipped by 6 bases and J by 2 bases, with 16 bases between them. This CDR3 spans 16 amino acids. CDR3 loop: CASRARGTLNTGELFF. The CDR3 DNA follows: TGTGCCAGCAGGGCAAGGGGGACTCTTAACACCGGGGAGCTGTTTTTT.

The V call is TRBV10-3, the J call TRBJ2-7, with 8 bases that match TRBD1. V dropped 11 bases and J dropped 0; count of bases not matched to a gene: 12. The germline gives CDR1 ENHRY, CDR2 SYGVKD. The CDR3 extends over 15 amino acids. In DNA, the CDR3 is TGTGCCGCCAGAGCAGGGGGCCTAAGCTCCTACGAGCAGTACTTC. This translates into CAARAGGLSSYEQYF.

This clonotype has a handful of counts. CDR3 loop: CSARVGGVDSPLHF. The DNA of the CDR3 is TGCAGTGCTAGAGTAGGAGGGGTTGATTCACCCCTCCACTTT. The rearrangement joins TRBV20-1 to TRBJ1-6; D is possibly TRBD1 (5 bases). This CDR3 is built from 14 residues. Per germline, CDR1 DFQATT and CDR2 SNEGSKA (reference sequence). Trimming stripped 1 base from V and 8 bases from J, with 12 bases between.

The sample holds a few counts of this clonotype. The chain uses TRBV20-1 and TRBJ2-7, with 7 positions matching TRBD2. The V segment lost 6 bases and the J segment 7 bases; nucleotides outside the gene matches: 12. This CDR3 has 13 residues. Germline CDR1 and CDR2: DFQATT and SNEGSKA (reference sequence). The CDR3 is CSARTSLREEQYF. The CDR3 nucleotides read TGCAGTGCCCGGACCTCGTTGCGGGAGGAGCAGTACTTC.

This chain connects TRBV5-1 to TRBJ2-7; TRBD1 matches at 8 bases. The J segment lost 0 bases and the V segment lost 3 bases, leaving 8 bases of the junction unmatched. The CDR3 consists of 16 residues. Germline V gene sequence: CDR1 SGHRS, CDR2 YFSETQ. For the CDR3, the DNA is TGCGCCAGCAGCTCAAGTACAGGGGGGAGCTCCTACGAGCAGTACTTC. The encoded protein is CASSSSTGGSSYEQYF.

The sample holds a few counts of this clonotype. V is TRBV20-1 and J is TRBJ2-5; D remains unclear. The V gene's germline CDR1 is DFQATT and CDR2 SNEGSKA (reference sequence). V shed 4 bases and J shed 3 bases, with 12 bases lying between them. This CDR3 region has 13 residues. The CDR3 sequence: CSANSLTEETQYF. CDR3 in DNA: TGCAGTGCTAATTCCCTGACTGAAGAGACCCAGTACTTC.

The chain joins TRBV2 to TRBJ2-3; D perhaps matches TRBD1 (7 bases). V lost 10 bases, J lost 2 bases, and 19 bases lay in between. The CDR3 has 15 amino acids. Germline V gene lookup returns CDR1 SNHLY and CDR2 FYNNEI. CDR3 in DNA: TGTGCCACCGACTGGGCGGGACAGAACACAGATACGCAGTATTTT. It yields the protein CATDWAGQNTDTQYF.